Listed here are 17 T cell receptor beta chains from one sample, sequenced in a study of blood T cell repertoires in COVID-19. Generated by immunoSEQ multiplex PCR, the TCRdb table keeps only in-frame clones and is missing some. The sample shows roughly 450,000 clones, less than 95% of them seen only once. Sequencing input: PBMCs or T cells enriched from blood (not recorded which). The source is a man younger than 35 who had recovered from COVID-19.

The V and J genes are TRBV5-1 and TRBJ2-1; 14 bases are shared with TRBD2. CDR1 and CDR2 from the germline V gene are SGHRS and YFSETQ. This CDR3 has 18 amino acids. Germline trimming cut 0 bases from V and 4 bases from J; bases unmatched to any gene: 6. CDR3 loop: CASSLVGTSGGPYNEQFF. The CDR3 nucleotides are TGCGCCAGCAGCTTGGTTGGGACTAGCGGGGGACCGTACAATGAGCAGTTCTTC.

This clone was observed a few times. The chain is built from TRBV28 and TRBJ2-3; TRBD1 matches at 9 bases. Germline V CDR1 and CDR2: MDHEN, SYDVKM. CDR3 size: 13 residues. Trimming cost V 7 bases and J 6 bases; bases outside gene matches: 5. The CDR3 spells CASKTGGKDTQYF. The CDR3 coding sequence is TGTGCCAGCAAGACAGGGGGGAAGGATACGCAGTATTTT.

The V gene is TRBV18, the J gene TRBJ2-1, with 9 bases lining up with TRBD2. The J segment lost 5 bases and the V segment lost 0 bases, leaving 2 bases of the junction unmatched. Germline CDR1 and CDR2: KGHSH and LQKENI. This CDR3 has 15 residues. CDR3: CASSPPGLAHNEQFF. The CDR3 DNA is TGTGCCAGCTCACCACCGGGACTAGCCCACAATGAGCAGTTCTTC.

J is TRBJ1-4 and V is TRBV10-3, with TRBD1 matching 8 bases. This CDR3 spans 12 amino acids. Germline values: CDR1 ENHRY, CDR2 SYGVKD. In DNA, the CDR3 is TGTGTTGGGGGGACAGGAGGGGAAAAACTGTTTTTT. It translates to CVGGTGGEKLFF.

In this sample, this clone turned up once. The chain's CDR3 is CASSYSAGGLMNTEAFF. In DNA form, the CDR3 reads TGTGCCAGCAGTTACAGCGCAGGGGGTTTGATGAACACTGAAGCTTTCTTT. The chain joins TRBV6-2 or TRBV6-3 to TRBJ1-1, with 7 bases that match TRBD1. CDR1 and CDR2 from the germline V gene are MNHEY and SVGEGT. This CDR3 has 17 amino acids. V lost 2 bases to trimming and J lost 0 bases; unmatched junction nucleotides: 9.

This clone was seen just once. This chain links TRBV7-9 with TRBJ2-3; no clear D gene. The CDR3 runs to 14 residues. Deletions cut 4 bases from V and 4 bases from J, with 12 bases between. Germline values: CDR1 SEHNR, CDR2 FQNEAQ (reference sequence). CDR3 DNA: TGTGCCAGCAGCTCCCAGAACCCCCCAGATACGCAGTATTTT. It yields the protein CASSSQNPPDTQYF.

J is TRBJ2-3 and V is TRBV18, with 8 bases identical to TRBD2. There are 17 residues in the CDR3. Trimming cost V 1 base and J 3 bases; bases outside gene matches: 9. The germline V gene encodes CDR1 KGHSH and CDR2 LQKENI. CDR3 residues: CASSPQPGRAATDTQYF. Written as DNA, the CDR3 is TGTGCCAGCTCACCACAGCCCGGGAGGGCCGCGACAGATACGCAGTATTTT.

The chain has TRBV3-1 (or the pseudogene TRBV3-2) and TRBJ1-6, with 9 bases matching TRBD1. This CDR3 spans 19 amino acids. V was pared by 8 bases and J by 7 bases, with 21 bases of the junction left unmatched. Per germline, CDR1 LGHDT and CDR2 YNNKEL (reference sequence). The CDR3 DNA reads TGTGCCAGCGCTCAGAGGGGGGGATTAGTAGGACAGGGGAATTCACCCCTCCACTTT. This translates into CASAQRGGLVGQGNSPLHF.

The V and J genes are TRBV24-1 and TRBJ1-2; D might be TRBD1 (6 bases). Germline V gene lookup returns CDR1 KGHDR and CDR2 SFDVKD. Deletions cut 4 bases from V and 4 bases from J, with 15 bases between. This CDR3 has 15 residues. CDR3 in amino acids: CATSESTGRGYGYTF. CDR3 in DNA: TGTGCCACCAGTGAGTCGACAGGACGAGGCTATGGCTACACCTTC.

The J gene is TRBJ1-1, the V gene TRBV5-6, with D possibly TRBD1 on 5 matching bases. Germline V gives CDR1 SGHDT, CDR2 YYEEEE. CDR3 length: 14 residues. The V end lost 0 bases, the J end lost 6 bases, and 12 bases lay between the germline ends. The CDR3 DNA reads as TGTGCCAGCAGCTTGGCCGCCAGGGATCCTGAAGCTTTCTTT. Protein: CASSLAARDPEAFF.

The genes are TRBV29-1 and TRBJ2-3; D is undetermined. V was clipped by 5 bases and J by 2 bases, with 11 bases between them. CDR3 size: 13 residues. Germline V gene lookup returns CDR1 SQVTM and CDR2 ANQGSEA. In DNA, the CDR3 is TGCAGCGTTCAGACTCGTTACACAGATACGCAGTATTTT. Protein sequence: CSVQTRYTDTQYF.

In its sample, this clone was seen once. V gene TRBV23-1 combines with J gene TRBJ1-6; the match to TRBD1 covers 7 bases. TRBV23-1 is placed among ORFs of uncertain function. This CDR3 is built from 14 residues. The V and J ends lost 4 bases and 9 bases, in that order; junction bases with no gene match: 6. CDR3 in DNA: TGCGCCAGCAGTCTCGGACAGGAAAGTTCACCCCTCCACTTT. Protein product: CASSLGQESSPLHF.

The chain links TRBV6-5 to TRBJ2-7, with D perhaps TRBD1 (6 bases). This CDR3 spans 14 amino acids. The V and J ends lost 4 bases and 2 bases respectively, with 12 bases between them. CDR1 and CDR2 from the germline V gene are MNHEY and SVGAGI. DNA for the CDR3: TGTGCCAGCAGTTTCCTGGCAGGGGCCTACGAGCAGTACTTC. This codes for CASSFLAGAYEQYF.

The chain uses TRBV11-2 and TRBJ2-2, with no clear D. This CDR3 contains 14 residues. V was trimmed by 3 bases and J by 6 bases, leaving 11 bases between them. CDR1 is SGHAT, CDR2 FQNNGV, per germline. The CDR3 loop is CASSFGERAGELFF. The CDR3 nucleotides read TGTGCCAGCAGCTTTGGAGAGCGAGCCGGGGAGCTGTTTTTT.

This chain connects TRBV29-1 to TRBJ2-3; 8 bases line up with TRBD2. CDR1 SQVTM and CDR2 ANQGSEA come from the germline V gene. The CDR3 has 11 amino acids. With V trimmed by 7 bases and J by 4 bases, 1 base remained unmatched. CDR3 sequence: CSGLASDTQYF. The CDR3 DNA reads as TGCAGCGGACTAGCGTCAGATACGCAGTATTTT.

This chain uses TRBV6-5 with TRBJ2-1; tentatively, D is TRBD2 (6 bases). The CDR3 has 16 residues. Germline assignment: CDR1 MNHEY and CDR2 SVGAGI. The ends were cut back, 0 bases at V and 6 bases at J, with 15 bases in the middle. CDR3 DNA sequence: TGTGCCAGCAGTTACTCGGCCAGCGGGTTTCTCAATGAGCAGTTCTTC. This gives the protein CASSYSASGFLNEQFF.

Concerning this clone: Other DNA variants within this sample encode the same CDR3. The chain recombines TRBV6-5 with TRBJ2-7; 10 bases align to TRBD2. Germline trimming cut 6 bases from V and 1 base from J; bases unmatched to any gene: 3. CDR1 MNHEY and CDR2 SVGAGI come from the germline V gene. The CDR3 is made up of 14 amino acids. The CDR3 here is CASSRTSGSYEQYF. The CDR3 DNA reads TGTGCCAGCAGCCGGACTAGCGGATCCTACGAGCAGTACTTC.